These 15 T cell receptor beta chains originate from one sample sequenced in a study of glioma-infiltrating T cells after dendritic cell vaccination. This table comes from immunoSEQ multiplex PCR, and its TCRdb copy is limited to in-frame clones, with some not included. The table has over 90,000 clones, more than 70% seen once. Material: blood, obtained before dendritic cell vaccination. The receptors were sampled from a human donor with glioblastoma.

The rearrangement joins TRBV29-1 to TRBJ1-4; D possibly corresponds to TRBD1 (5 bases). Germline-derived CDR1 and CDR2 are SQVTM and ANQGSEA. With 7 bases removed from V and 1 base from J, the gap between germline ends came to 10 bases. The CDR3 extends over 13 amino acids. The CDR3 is CSAEGLTNEKLFF. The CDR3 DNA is TGCAGCGCTGAGGGGCTAACTAATGAAAAACTGTTTTTT.

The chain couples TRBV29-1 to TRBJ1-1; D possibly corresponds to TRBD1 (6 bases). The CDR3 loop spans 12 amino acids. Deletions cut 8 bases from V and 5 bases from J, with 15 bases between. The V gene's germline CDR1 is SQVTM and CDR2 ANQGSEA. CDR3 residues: CSLGGPGTEAFF. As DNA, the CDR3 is TGCAGCCTGGGGGGGCCGGGGACTGAAGCTTTCTTT.

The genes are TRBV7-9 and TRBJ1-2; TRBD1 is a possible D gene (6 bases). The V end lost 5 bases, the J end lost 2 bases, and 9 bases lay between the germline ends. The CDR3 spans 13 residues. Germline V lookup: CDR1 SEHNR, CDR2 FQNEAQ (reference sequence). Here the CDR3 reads CASSPGQNYGYTF. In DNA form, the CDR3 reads TGTGCCAGCAGCCCAGGACAGAACTATGGCTACACCTTC.

The CDR3 sequence is CASSNRQGGSPLHF. The CDR3 bases are TGTGCCAGCAGCAATCGACAGGGAGGCTCACCCCTCCACTTT. The chain uses TRBV7-9 and TRBJ1-6; 7 bases map to TRBD1. Germline CDR1 and CDR2: SEHNR and FQNEAQ (reference sequence). CDR3 length equals 14 residues. V lost 5 bases and J lost 10; bases outside the gene matches: 8.

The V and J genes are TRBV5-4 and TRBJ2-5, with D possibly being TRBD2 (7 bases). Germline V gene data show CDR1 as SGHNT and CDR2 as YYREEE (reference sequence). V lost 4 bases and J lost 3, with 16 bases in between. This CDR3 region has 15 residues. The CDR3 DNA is TGTGCCAGCAGCCACCCTATAGGGGGGGAAGAGACCCAGTACTTC. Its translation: CASSHPIGGEETQYF.

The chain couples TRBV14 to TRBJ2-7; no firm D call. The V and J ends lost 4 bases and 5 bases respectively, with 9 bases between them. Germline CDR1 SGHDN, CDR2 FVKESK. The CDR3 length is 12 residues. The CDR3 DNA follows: TGTGCCAGCAGCCTTAGAGGAAACGAGCAGTACTTC. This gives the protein CASSLRGNEQYF. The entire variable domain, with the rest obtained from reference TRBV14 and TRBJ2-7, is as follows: EAGVTQFPSHSVIEKGQTVTLRCDPISGHDNLYWYRRVMGKEIKFLLHFVKESKQDESGMPNNRFLAERTGGTYSTLKVQPAELEDSGVYFCASSLRGNEQYFGPGTRLTVT.

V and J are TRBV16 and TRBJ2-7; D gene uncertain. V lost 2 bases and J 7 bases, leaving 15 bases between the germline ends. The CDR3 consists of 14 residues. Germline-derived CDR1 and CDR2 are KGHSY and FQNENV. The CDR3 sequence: CASSQRHTVGEQYF. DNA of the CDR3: TGTGCCAGCAGCCAAAGACACACGGTGGGTGAGCAGTACTTC.

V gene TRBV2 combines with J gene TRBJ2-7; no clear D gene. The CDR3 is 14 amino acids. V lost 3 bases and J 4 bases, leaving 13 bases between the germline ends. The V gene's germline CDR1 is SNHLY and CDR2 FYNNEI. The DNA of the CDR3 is TGTGCCAGCAGTGATGGTGGCTACGGGTACGAGCAGTACTTC. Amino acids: CASSDGGYGYEQYF.

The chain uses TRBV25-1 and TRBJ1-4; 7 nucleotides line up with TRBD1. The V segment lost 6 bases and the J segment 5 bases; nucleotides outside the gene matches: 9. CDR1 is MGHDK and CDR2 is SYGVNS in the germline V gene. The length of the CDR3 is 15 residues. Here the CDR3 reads CASRAPDRVNEKLFF. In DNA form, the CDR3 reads TGTGCCAGCAGGGCTCCTGACAGGGTGAATGAAAAACTGTTTTTT.

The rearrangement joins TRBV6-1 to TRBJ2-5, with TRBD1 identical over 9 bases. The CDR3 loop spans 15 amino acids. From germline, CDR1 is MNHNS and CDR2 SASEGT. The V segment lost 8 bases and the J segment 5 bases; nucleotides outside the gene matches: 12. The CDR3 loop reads CASLKGQGNWETQYF. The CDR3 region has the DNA TGTGCCAGCTTGAAAGGACAGGGGAATTGGGAGACCCAGTACTTC.

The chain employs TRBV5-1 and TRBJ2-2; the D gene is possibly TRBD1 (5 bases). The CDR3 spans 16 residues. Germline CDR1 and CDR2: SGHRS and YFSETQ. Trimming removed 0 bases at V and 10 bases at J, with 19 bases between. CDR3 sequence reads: CASSLDDRLTAAELFF. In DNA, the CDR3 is TGCGCCAGCAGCTTGGACGACAGACTCACCGCGGCGGAGCTGTTTTTT. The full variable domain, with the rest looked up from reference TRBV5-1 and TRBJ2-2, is KAGVTQTPRYLIKTRGQQVTLSCSPISGHRSVSWYQQTPGQGLQFLFEYFSETQRNKGNFPGRFSGRQFSNSRSEMNVSTLELGDSALYLCASSLDDRLTAAELFFGEGSRLTVL.

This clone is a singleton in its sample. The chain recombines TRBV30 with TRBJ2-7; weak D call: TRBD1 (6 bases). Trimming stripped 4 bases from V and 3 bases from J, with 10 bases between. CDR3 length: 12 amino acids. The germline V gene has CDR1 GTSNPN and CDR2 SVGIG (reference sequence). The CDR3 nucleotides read TGTGCCTGGACCCTGACAGGCTACGAGCAGTACTTC. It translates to CAWTLTGYEQYF.

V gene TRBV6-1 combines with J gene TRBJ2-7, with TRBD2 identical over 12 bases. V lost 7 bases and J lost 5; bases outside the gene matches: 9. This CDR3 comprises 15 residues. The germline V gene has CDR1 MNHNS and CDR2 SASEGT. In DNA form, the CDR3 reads TGTGCCAGCACTCCCCGACTAGCGGGAGCCGACGAGCAGTACTTC. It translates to CASTPRLAGADEQYF.

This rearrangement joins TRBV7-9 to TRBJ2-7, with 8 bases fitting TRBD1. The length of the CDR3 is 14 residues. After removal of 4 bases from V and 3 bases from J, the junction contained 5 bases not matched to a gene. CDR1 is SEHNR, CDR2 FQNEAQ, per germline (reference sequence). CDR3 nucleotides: TGTGCCAGCAGCTCCTCAGGGGGCATCTACGAGCAGTACTTC. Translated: CASSSSGGIYEQYF.

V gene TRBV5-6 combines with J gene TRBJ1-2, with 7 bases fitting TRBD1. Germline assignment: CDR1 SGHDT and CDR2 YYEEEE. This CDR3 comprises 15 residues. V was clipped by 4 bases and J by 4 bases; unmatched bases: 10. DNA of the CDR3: TGTGCCAGCAGCCTCCAGGGGGGACCGCCCTATGGCTACACCTTC. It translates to CASSLQGGPPYGYTF.